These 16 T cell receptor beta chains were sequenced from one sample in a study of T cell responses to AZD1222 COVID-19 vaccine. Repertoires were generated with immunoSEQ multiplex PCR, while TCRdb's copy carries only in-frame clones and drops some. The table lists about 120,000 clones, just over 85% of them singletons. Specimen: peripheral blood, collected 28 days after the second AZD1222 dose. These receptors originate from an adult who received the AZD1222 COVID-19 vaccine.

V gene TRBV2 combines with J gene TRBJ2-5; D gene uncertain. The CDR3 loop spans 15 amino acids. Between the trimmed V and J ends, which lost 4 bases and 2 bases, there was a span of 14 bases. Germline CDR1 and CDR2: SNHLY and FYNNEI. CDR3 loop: CASSGVNDPQETQYF. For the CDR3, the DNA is TGTGCCAGCAGTGGGGTGAACGATCCTCAAGAGACCCAGTACTTC.

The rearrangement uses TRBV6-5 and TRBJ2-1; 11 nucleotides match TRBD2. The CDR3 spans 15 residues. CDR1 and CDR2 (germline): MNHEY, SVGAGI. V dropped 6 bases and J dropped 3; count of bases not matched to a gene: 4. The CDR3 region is CASRAGLADYNEQFF. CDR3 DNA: TGTGCCAGCAGGGCGGGACTAGCGGACTACAATGAGCAGTTCTTC.

The CDR3: CASSFLSSGNTIYF. In DNA form, the CDR3 reads TGTGCCAGCAGCTTTCTCAGCTCTGGAAACACCATATATTTT. The chain carries TRBV7-8 and TRBJ1-3; the D is unclear. The CDR3 has 14 residues. V lost 3 bases and J 0 bases, leaving 6 bases between the germline ends. Germline CDR1 reads SGHVS; CDR2 reads FQNEAQ.

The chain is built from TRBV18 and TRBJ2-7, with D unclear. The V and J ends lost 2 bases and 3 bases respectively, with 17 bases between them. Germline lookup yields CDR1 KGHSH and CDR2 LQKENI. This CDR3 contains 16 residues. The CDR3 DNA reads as TGTGCCAGCTCACCAACGTTACGGCAGGACCGCTACGAGCAGTACTTC. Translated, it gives CASSPTLRQDRYEQYF.

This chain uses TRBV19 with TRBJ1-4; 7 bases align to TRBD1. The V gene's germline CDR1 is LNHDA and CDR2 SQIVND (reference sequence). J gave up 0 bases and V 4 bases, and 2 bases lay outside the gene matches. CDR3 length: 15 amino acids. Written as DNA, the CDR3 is TGTGCCAGTAGTAGAGGGACAGCAACTAATGAAAAACTGTTTTTT. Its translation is CASSRGTATNEKLFF. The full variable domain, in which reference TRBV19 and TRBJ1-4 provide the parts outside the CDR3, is DGGITQSPKYLFRKEGQNVTLSCEQNLNHDAMYWYRQDPGQGLRLIYYSQIVNDFQKGDIAEGYSVSREKKESFPLTVTSAQKNPTAFYLCASSRGTATNEKLFFGSGTQLSVL.

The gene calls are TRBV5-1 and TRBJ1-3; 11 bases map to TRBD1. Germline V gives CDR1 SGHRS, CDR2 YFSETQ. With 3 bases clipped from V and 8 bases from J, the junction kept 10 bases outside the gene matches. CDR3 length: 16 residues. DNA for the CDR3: TGCGCCAGCAGCTCCGGACAGGGGGCCTCAGTAGACACCATATATTTT. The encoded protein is CASSSGQGASVDTIYF.

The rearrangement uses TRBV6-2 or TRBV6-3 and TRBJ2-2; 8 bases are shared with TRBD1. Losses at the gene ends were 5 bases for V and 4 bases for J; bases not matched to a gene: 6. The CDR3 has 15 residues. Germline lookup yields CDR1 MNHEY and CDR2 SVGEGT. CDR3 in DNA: TGTGCCAGCAGTGGCTGGACAGGGTCCACCGGGGAGCTGTTTTTT. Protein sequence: CASSGWTGSTGELFF.

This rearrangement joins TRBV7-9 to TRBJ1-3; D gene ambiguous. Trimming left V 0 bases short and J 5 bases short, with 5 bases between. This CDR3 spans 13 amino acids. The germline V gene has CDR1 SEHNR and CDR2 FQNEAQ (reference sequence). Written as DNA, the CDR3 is TGTGCCAGCAGCTTAGCCGTGCGAAACACCATATATTTT. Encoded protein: CASSLAVRNTIYF.

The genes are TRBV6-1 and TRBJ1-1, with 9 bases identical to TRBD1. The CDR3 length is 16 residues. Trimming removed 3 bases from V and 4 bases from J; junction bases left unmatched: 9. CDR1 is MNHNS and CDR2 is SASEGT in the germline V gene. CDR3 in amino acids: CASSDPRTGALTEAFF. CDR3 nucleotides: TGTGCCAGCAGTGACCCCAGGACAGGGGCACTCACTGAAGCTTTCTTT.

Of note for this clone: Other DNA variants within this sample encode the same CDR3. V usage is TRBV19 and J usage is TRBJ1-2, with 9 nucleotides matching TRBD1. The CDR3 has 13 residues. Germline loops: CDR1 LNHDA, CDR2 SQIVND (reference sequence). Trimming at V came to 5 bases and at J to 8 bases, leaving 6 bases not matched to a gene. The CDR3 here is CASSPTGGEGYTF. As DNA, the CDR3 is TGTGCCAGTAGTCCTACAGGGGGCGAAGGCTACACCTTC.

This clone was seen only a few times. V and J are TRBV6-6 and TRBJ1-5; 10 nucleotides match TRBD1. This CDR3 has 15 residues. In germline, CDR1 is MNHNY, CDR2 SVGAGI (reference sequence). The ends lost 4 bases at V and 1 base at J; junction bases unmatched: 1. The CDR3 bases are TGTGCCAGCAGTTGGGACAGGGGCAGCAATCAGCCCCAGCATTTT. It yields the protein CASSWDRGSNQPQHF.

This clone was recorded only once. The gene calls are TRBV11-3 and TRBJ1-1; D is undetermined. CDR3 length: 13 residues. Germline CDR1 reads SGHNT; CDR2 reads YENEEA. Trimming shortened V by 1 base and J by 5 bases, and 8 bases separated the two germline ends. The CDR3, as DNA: TGTGCCAGCAGCTTAGCTGGGTGGACTGAAGCTTTCTTT. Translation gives CASSLAGWTEAFF.

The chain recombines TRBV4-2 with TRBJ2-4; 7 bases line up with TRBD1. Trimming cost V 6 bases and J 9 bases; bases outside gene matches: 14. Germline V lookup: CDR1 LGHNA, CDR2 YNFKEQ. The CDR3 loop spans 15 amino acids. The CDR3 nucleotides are TGTGCCAGCAGTATACAGGGGCCGGAGCAGGTCATTCAGTACTTC. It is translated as CASSIQGPEQVIQYF.

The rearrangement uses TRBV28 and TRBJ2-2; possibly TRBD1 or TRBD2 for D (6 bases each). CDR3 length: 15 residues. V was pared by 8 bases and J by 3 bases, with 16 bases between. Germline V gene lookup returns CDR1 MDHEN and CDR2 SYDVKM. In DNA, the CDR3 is TGTGCCAGCCCAAGCAGGGGCGGGGACACCGGGGAGCTGTTTTTT. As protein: CASPSRGGDTGELFF.

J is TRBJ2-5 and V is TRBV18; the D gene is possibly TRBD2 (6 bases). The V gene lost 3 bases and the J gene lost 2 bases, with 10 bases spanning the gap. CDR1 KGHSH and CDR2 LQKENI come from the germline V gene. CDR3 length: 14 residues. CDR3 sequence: CASSPPGTQETQYF. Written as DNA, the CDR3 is TGTGCCAGCTCACCCCCAGGGACTCAAGAGACCCAGTACTTC.

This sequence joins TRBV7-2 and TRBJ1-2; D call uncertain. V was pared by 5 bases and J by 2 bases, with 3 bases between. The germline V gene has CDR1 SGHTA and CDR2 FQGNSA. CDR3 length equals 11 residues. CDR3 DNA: TGTGCCAGCAGCGCCAACTATGGCTACACCTTC. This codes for CASSANYGYTF.